The T cell receptor (beta chain) under discussion was sequenced for a study of spatial heterogeneity in lung cancer. In the study overall: Strongly correlated with TCR transcript counts in tumor regions was a T cell module score, which was a transcriptional module score calculated from matched bulk RNA-seq.

This clonotype was counted many times. What it binds is not known. Found in a library prepared for alpha chains, this beta chain is an off-target read, and its abundance has little meaning. Overall study findings and caveats: Tumors with more nonsynonymous mutations had more expanded intratumoral alpha and beta TCRs.

Unique molecular identifiers tagged every individual TCR cDNA molecule. TCRdb redid the calling of the 5' RACE reads with MiXCR, one entry per CDR3 protein. Of roughly 7,000 distinct CDR3 sequences detected, more than 13% appear once; the ten largest clones hold 9%. Described time point: sample taken at primary tumor resection. The study sequenced unsorted whole RNA from tumor, nontumor lung or frozen PBMC. The sequencing used lung tumor tissue, collected at surgery. This clonotype was sampled from a female donor with early-stage non-small cell lung cancer.

The chain's CDR3 is CASSPTGQSTDTQYF. As DNA, the CDR3 is TGTGCCAGCAGCCCCACGGGGCAGAGCACAGATACGCAGTATTTT. The rearrangement uses TRBV7-7 and TRBJ2-3; the D call may be TRBD1 or TRBD2 (5 bases each). V lost 5 bases to trimming and J lost 0 bases, with 12 bases between them. The V gene's germline CDR1 is SSHAT and CDR2 FNYEAQ (reference sequence). CDR3 length: 15 amino acids.